This TCR beta chain was sequenced for a study of cytomegalovirus exposure and HLA in healthy donors. Study-wide points: Researchers left out some V segments, among them TRBV6-2 and TRBV6-3, as indistinguishable.

Use of 60 Vbeta and 13 Jbeta primers characterized the PCR. This table comes from immunoSEQ multiplex PCR, and its TCRdb copy is limited to in-frame clones, with some not included. The profile shows 200,000 to 250,000 clones, about 70% of them singletons. This clone was detected a few times. The antigen remains undetermined. This CDR3 comprises 15 residues. Germline-derived CDR1 and CDR2 are KGHSH and LQKENI. Specimen: PBMCs. The chain joins TRBV18 to TRBJ2-5, with 11 bases identical to TRBD1. The J call may not be correct, given that the DNA end is closer to TRBJ2-7. The sequence was collected from a woman aged 30 to 39 in good health and CMV-seronegative. The CDR3 region has the DNA TGTGCCAGCTCACCACCGGGACAGGGGGCCTACGAGCAGTACTTC. It is translated as CASSPPGQGAYEQYF.